These 9 T cell receptor beta chains were sequenced from one sample in a study of metastatic and nonmetastatic thyroid tumors. Not a single patient had been given any form of treatment at any point before undergoing thyroid surgery. TCRdb recomputed clones from the PCR reads via MiXCR. The sample carries over 35,000 clones, roughly a sixth recorded once. The sample comprised tumor tissue. The receptors come from a female donor with papillary thyroid cancer or a benign thyroid nodule (not recorded which). Some clones in this sample may be carry-over from other donors' samples.

Points on this clone: The missing conserved phenylalanine or tryptophan at the end of this CDR3 makes a read error likely. The V gene is TRBV2, the J gene TRBJ2-5; possibly TRBD1 for D (6 bases). Germline V gene lookup returns CDR1 SNHLY and CDR2 FYNNEI. There are 20 residues in the CDR3. V was pared by 7 bases and J by 5 bases, with 35 bases between. CDR3 nucleotide sequence: TGTGCCAGCAAAGGCGAAAAGGACAGTGGCCCTAAATTTGGTCGGGAGACCCAGTACCTC. Protein product: CASKGEKDSGPKFGRETQYL.

There are many counts of this clone. V gene TRBV20-1 combines with J gene TRBJ1-5; 8 bases fit TRBD1. Germline CDR1 is DFQATT and CDR2 is SNEGSKA (reference sequence). This CDR3 is built from 15 residues. The V and J ends lost 3 bases and 3 bases, in that order; junction bases with no gene match: 7. The CDR3 spells CSARQGAGDNQPQHF. The CDR3 DNA reads TGCAGTGCTAGGCAGGGGGCAGGGGACAATCAGCCCCAGCATTTT.

V and J are TRBV24-1 and TRBJ2-2; D may be TRBD1 (6 bases). This CDR3 contains 14 residues. CDR1 and CDR2 from the germline V gene are KGHDR and SFDVKD. Trimming took 4 bases from V and 6 from J, leaving 11 bases between them. CDR3 sequence (DNA): TGTGCCACCAGTGAGCAGGGGATTGCCGGGGAGCTGTTTTTT. It is translated as CATSEQGIAGELFF.

This clone was detected ten times or more. The V gene is TRBV9, the J gene TRBJ1-6; D not resolved. The germline gives CDR1 SGDLS, CDR2 YYNGEE. The CDR3 has 16 amino acids. The V and J ends lost 3 bases and 2 bases respectively, with 12 bases between them. The CDR3 region has the DNA TGTGCCAGCAGCGCATCAGTCGATCCCTATAATTCACCCCTCCACTTT. Its translation: CASSASVDPYNSPLHF.

There are many counts of this clone. V usage is TRBV10-2 and J usage is TRBJ2-7; 11 positions agree with TRBD1. This CDR3 spans 16 amino acids. The ends lost 2 bases at V and 7 bases at J; junction bases unmatched: 10. Germline CDR1 WSHSY, CDR2 SAAADI. DNA for the CDR3: TGCGCCAGCAGTGAGGTCGGGACAGGGGGACCAGATGAGCAGTACTTC. Amino acid sequence: CASSEVGTGGPDEQYF.

A few counts support this clone. This chain connects TRBV28 to TRBJ2-1; possible D gene TRBD2, 6 bases. The CDR3 runs to 16 residues. V lost 7 bases and J 3 bases, leaving 19 bases between the germline ends. From germline, CDR1 is MDHEN and CDR2 SYDVKM. For the CDR3, the DNA is TGTGCCAGCAATCCGCAGGCCTCGCGGGACTACAATGAGCAGTTCTTC. Its protein product is CASNPQASRDYNEQFF. Full variable domain (outside the CDR3, taken from reference TRBV28 and TRBJ2-1): DVKVTQSSRYLVKRTGEKVFLECVQDMDHENMFWYRQDPGLGLRLIYFSYDVKMKEKGDIPEGYSVSREKKERFSLILESASTNQTSMYLCASNPQASRDYNEQFFGPGTRLTVL.

Within the sample, this clone is medium-sized (0.01 to 0.1%). V usage is TRBV6-5 and J usage is TRBJ1-5; a weak D match, TRBD1 (5 bases). This CDR3 is built from 18 residues. Trimming pared 6 bases from V and 2 bases from J, leaving 23 bases between. Germline V gene sequence: CDR1 MNHEY, CDR2 SVGAGI. The chain's CDR3 is CASRGRNEGKEGNQPQHF. CDR3 sequence (DNA): TGTGCCAGCAGGGGGCGTAACGAGGGGAAGGAAGGCAATCAGCCCCAGCATTTT.

The chain links TRBV6-1 to TRBJ2-3; 10 bases line up with TRBD1. Germline V gives CDR1 MNHNS, CDR2 SASEGT. The junction had 10 bases not matched to a gene; V was cut back by 5 bases and J by 5 bases. This CDR3 has 16 residues. CDR3 protein: CASSLGTGVIKDTQYF. The CDR3 DNA reads TGTGCCAGCAGTCTAGGGACAGGGGTAATCAAAGATACGCAGTATTTT.

This clone was found many times. The J gene is TRBJ1-2, the V gene TRBV20-1; TRBD1 matches at 8 bases. Germline loops: CDR1 DFQATT, CDR2 SNEGSKA (reference sequence). With 0 bases clipped from V and 4 bases from J, the junction kept 4 bases outside the gene matches. This CDR3 is built from 14 residues. This CDR3 is CSARDRDRSYGYTF. The DNA of the CDR3 is TGCAGTGCTAGAGATCGGGACAGGAGCTATGGCTACACCTTC.